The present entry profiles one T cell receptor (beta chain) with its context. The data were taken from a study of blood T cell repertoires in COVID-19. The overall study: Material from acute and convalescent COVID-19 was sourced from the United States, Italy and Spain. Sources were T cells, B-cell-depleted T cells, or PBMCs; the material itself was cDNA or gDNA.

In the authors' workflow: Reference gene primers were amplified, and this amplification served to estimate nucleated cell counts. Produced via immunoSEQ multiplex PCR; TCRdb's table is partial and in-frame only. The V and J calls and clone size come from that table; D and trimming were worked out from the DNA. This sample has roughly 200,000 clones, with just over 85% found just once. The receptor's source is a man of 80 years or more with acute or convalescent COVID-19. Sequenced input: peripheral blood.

The chain's CDR3 is CASSPGLAKNIQYF. The CDR3 bases are TGTGCCAGCAGCCCAGGACTAGCCAAAAACATTCAGTACTTC. V and J are TRBV11-1 and TRBJ2-4, with a possible D match to TRBD2 (5 bases). Trimming took 5 bases from V and 0 from J, leaving 8 bases between them. This CDR3 has 14 residues. Germline CDR1 is SGHAT and CDR2 is FQDESV (reference sequence).